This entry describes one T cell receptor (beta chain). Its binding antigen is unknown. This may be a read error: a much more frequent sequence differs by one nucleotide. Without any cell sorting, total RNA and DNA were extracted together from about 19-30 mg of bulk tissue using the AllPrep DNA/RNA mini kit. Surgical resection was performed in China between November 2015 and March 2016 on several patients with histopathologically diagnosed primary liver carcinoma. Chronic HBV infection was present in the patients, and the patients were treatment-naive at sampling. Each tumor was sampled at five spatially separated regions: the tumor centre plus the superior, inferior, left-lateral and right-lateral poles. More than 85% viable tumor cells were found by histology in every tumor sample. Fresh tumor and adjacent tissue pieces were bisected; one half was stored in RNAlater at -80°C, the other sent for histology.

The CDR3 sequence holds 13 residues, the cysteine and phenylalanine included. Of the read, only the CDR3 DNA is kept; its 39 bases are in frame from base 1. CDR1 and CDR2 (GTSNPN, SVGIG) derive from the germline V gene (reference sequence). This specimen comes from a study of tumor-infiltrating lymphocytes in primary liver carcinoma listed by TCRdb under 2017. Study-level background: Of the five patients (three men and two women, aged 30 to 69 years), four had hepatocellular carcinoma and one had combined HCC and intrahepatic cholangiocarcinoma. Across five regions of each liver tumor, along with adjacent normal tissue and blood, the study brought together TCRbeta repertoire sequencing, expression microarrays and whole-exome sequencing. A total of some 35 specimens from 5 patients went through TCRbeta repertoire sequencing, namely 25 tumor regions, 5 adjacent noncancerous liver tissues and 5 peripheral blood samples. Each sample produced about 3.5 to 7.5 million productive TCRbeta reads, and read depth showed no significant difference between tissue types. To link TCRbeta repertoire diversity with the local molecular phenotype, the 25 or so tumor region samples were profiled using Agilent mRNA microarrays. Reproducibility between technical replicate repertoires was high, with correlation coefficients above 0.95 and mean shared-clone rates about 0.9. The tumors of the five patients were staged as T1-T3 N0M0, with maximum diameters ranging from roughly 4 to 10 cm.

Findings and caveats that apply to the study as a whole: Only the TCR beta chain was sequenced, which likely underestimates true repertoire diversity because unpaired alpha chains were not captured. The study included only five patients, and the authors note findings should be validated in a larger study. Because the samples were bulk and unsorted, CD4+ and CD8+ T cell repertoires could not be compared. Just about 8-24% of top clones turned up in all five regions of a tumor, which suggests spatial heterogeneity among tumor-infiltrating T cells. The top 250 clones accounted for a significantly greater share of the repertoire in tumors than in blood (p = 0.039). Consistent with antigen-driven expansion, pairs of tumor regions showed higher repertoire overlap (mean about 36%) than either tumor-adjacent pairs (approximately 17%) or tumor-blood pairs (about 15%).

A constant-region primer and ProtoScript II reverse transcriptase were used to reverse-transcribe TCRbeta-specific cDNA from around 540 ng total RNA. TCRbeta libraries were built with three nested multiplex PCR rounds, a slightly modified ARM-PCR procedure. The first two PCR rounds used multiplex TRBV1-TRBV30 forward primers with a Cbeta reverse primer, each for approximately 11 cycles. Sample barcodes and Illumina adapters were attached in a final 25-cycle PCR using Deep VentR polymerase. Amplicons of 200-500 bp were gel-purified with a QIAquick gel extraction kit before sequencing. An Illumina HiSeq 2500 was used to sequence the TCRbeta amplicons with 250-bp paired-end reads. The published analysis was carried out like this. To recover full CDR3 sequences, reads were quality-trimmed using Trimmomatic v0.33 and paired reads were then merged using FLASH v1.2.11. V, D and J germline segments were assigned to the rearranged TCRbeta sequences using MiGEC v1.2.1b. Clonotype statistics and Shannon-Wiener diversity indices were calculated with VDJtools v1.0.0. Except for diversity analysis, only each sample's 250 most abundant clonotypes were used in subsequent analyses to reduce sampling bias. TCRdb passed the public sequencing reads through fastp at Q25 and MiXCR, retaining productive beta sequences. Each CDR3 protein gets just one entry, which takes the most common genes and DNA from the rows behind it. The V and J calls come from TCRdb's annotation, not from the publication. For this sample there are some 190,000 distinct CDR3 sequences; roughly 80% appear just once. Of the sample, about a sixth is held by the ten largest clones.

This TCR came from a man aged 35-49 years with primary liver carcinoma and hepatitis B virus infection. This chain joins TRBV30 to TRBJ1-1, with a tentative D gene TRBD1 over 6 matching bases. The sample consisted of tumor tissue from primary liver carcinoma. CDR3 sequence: CAWSVQGPTKAFF. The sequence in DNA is TGTGCCTGGAGTGTACAGGGACCCACTAAAGCTTTCTTT.